A single sample gave rise to the 15 T cell receptor beta chains below, sequenced in a study of blood T cell repertoires in COVID-19. Only in-frame clones appear in the TCRdb table, and some are missing; sequencing was by immunoSEQ multiplex PCR. The data contain about 190,000 clones, roughly 87% of them seen just once; the ten biggest clones take up 6% to 7%. The material sequenced was peripheral blood. These receptors were collected from a woman in her forties with acute or convalescent COVID-19.

For the CDR3, the DNA is TGTGCCTCAGAAGCAGGACTCTACTCCTACAATGAGCAGTTCTTC. Translated: CASEAGLYSYNEQFF. This sequence joins TRBV10-3 and TRBJ2-1; D is possibly TRBD2 (5 bases). The CDR3 runs 15 residues. Looked up from germline, CDR1 is ENHRY and CDR2 is SYGVKD. Trimming stripped 11 bases from V and 0 bases from J, with 17 bases between.

This clone appeared once. V and J are TRBV28 and TRBJ1-3, with D possibly being TRBD1 (5 bases). Deletions cut 6 bases from V and 8 bases from J, with 26 bases between. CDR3 size: 17 residues. Germline values: CDR1 MDHEN, CDR2 SYDVKM. Written as DNA, the CDR3 is TGTGCCAGCAGGCAACCAAGAAGCGGGGAAAGGGGAGACACCATATATTTT. Protein: CASRQPRSGERGDTIYF. Drawing the rest from reference TRBV28 and TRBJ1-3, the complete variable domain is DVKVTQSSRYLVKRTGEKVFLECVQDMDHENMFWYRQDPGLGLRLIYFSYDVKMKEKGDIPEGYSVSREKKERFSLILESASTNQTSMYLCASRQPRSGERGDTIYFGEGSWLTVV.

The chain uses TRBV7-2 and TRBJ2-7; 10 bases fit TRBD2. After removal of 5 bases from V and 2 bases from J, the junction contained 9 bases not matched to a gene. Per the germline V gene, CDR1 is SGHTA and CDR2 is FQGNSA. CDR3 length: 16 amino acids. The CDR3 region has the DNA TGTGCCAGCAGCGCCCCACTAGCGGGAAGACCCTACGAGCAGTACTTC. Residues: CASSAPLAGRPYEQYF.

The J gene is TRBJ1-2, the V gene TRBV30; D remains ambiguous. Trimming shortened V by 1 base and J by 6 bases, and 12 bases separated the two germline ends. CDR1 and CDR2 from the germline V gene are GTSNPN and SVGIG (reference sequence). The CDR3 is 13 residues long. CDR3 bases: TGTGCCTGGAGTGCCTCCGGTATGGATGGCTACACCTTC. Translating gives CAWSASGMDGYTF.

V and J are TRBV7-8 and TRBJ1-4; the D gene is possibly TRBD1 (6 bases). The CDR3 has 14 residues. CDR1 is SGHVS and CDR2 is FQNEAQ in the germline V gene. Between the trimmed V and J ends, which lost 2 bases and 8 bases, there was a span of 12 bases. The CDR3 here is CASSLNRALEKLFF. The CDR3 DNA is TGTGCCAGCAGCTTAAACAGGGCGCTAGAAAAACTGTTTTTT.

The chain links TRBV27 to TRBJ2-2, with D tentatively TRBD2 (5 bases). Germline loops: CDR1 MNHEY, CDR2 SMNVEV (reference sequence). There are 14 residues in the CDR3. Trimming left V 4 bases short and J 6 bases short, with 12 bases between. The CDR3 coding sequence is TGTGCCAGCAGTTGGACGGGGAGTGCCGGGGAGCTGTTTTTT. This codes for CASSWTGSAGELFF.

This clone was counted once. V is TRBV15 and J is TRBJ1-5; 9 bases align to TRBD1. The CDR3 sequence is 17 residues long. After removal of 5 bases from V and 7 bases from J, the junction contained 15 bases not matched to a gene. Germline V lookup: CDR1 LNHNV, CDR2 YYDKDF (reference sequence). CDR3 residues: CATSATGTGKFGQPQHF. Written as DNA, the CDR3 is TGTGCCACCAGCGCTACCGGGACAGGGAAATTCGGGCAGCCCCAGCATTTT. The full variable domain, with the rest looked up from reference TRBV15 and TRBJ1-5, is DAMVIQNPRYQVTQFGKPVTLSCSQTLNHNVMYWYQQKSSQAPKLLFHYYDKDFNNEADTPDNFQSRRPNTSFCFLDIRSPGLGDTAMYLCATSATGTGKFGQPQHFGDGTRLSIL.

This rearrangement joins TRBV5-4 to TRBJ2-7; a weak D match, TRBD2 (5 bases). The CDR3 is 14 amino acids. Germline values: CDR1 SGHNT, CDR2 YYREEE (reference sequence). V was trimmed by 3 bases and J by 0 bases, leaving 10 bases between them. CDR3 residues: CASSSGGISYEQYF. In DNA form, the CDR3 reads TGTGCCAGCAGCTCAGGAGGCATCTCCTACGAGCAGTACTTC.

The chain uses TRBV5-6 and TRBJ1-5; no reliable D call. CDR3 size: 14 residues. Germline values: CDR1 SGHDT, CDR2 YYEEEE. V shed 5 bases and J shed 7 bases, with 16 bases lying between them. This CDR3 reads CASSSEGRSQPQHF. CDR3 sequence (DNA): TGTGCCAGCAGTTCGGAAGGGAGGAGCCAGCCCCAGCATTTT.

V and J are TRBV7-3 and TRBJ2-3; 10 positions agree with TRBD2. The CDR3 length is 14 residues. V lost 2 bases to trimming and J lost 6 bases; unmatched junction nucleotides: 2. The germline CDR1 and CDR2 sequences are SGHTA and FQGTGA. The CDR3 coding sequence is TGTGCCAGCAGCTTACTAGCGGGGGCCGATACGCAGTATTTT. This translates into CASSLLAGADTQYF.

The V and J genes are TRBV5-4 and TRBJ2-7, with D perhaps TRBD1 (6 bases). The CDR3 extends over 14 amino acids. The V end was cut by 4 bases, the J end by 4 bases, with 15 bases between. Germline loops: CDR1 SGHNT, CDR2 YYREEE (reference sequence). This CDR3 reads CASSVQGHTYEQYF. The CDR3 DNA reads as TGTGCCAGCAGCGTACAGGGACACACGTACGAGCAGTACTTC. The full variable domain, its missing parts supplied by reference TRBV5-4 and TRBJ2-7, is ETGVTQSPTHLIKTRGQQVTLRCSSQSGHNTVSWYQQALGQGPQFIFQYYREEENGRGNFPPRFSGLQFPNYSSELNVNALELDDSALYLCASSVQGHTYEQYFGPGTRLTVT.

This clone came up once. This chain connects TRBV19 to TRBJ1-6, with 7 bases matching TRBD1. The CDR3 loop spans 15 amino acids. V dropped 4 bases and J dropped 9; count of bases not matched to a gene: 9. Germline assignment: CDR1 LNHDA and CDR2 SQIVND (reference sequence). The CDR3 bases are TGTGCCAGTAGTAGAGGACAGGCTTCGGGTTCACCCCTCCACTTT. This encodes CASSRGQASGSPLHF. Full variable domain (remainder filled in from reference TRBV19 and TRBJ1-6): DGGITQSPKYLFRKEGQNVTLSCEQNLNHDAMYWYRQDPGQGLRLIYYSQIVNDFQKGDIAEGYSVSREKKESFPLTVTSAQKNPTAFYLCASSRGQASGSPLHFGNGTRLTVT.

The chain links TRBV6-5 to TRBJ1-1; D perhaps matches TRBD1 (6 bases). CDR1 and CDR2 (germline): MNHEY, SVGAGI. The CDR3 has 16 residues. V lost 0 bases, J lost 5 bases, and 16 bases lay in between. The CDR3, as DNA: TGTGCCAGCAGTTACTCCTCAGGGGCATCACATACTGAAGCTTTCTTT. Its protein product is CASSYSSGASHTEAFF.

The V gene is TRBV9, the J gene TRBJ2-1, with D perhaps matching TRBD1 (6 bases). The CDR3 contains 12 residues. V lost 5 bases, J lost 10 bases, and 13 bases lay in between. In germline, CDR1 is SGDLS, CDR2 YYNGEE. The CDR3 here is CASSAQGREQFF. The DNA for the CDR3 is TGTGCCAGCAGTGCTCAGGGGCGCGAGCAGTTCTTC.

The CDR3 protein is CATTLLRETQYF. The DNA of the CDR3 is TGCGCCACCACCCTCTTGCGGGAGACGCAGTATTTT. V gene TRBV10-1 combines with J gene TRBJ2-3; TRBD2 matches at 7 bases. The CDR3 covers 12 residues. CDR1 is WNHNN and CDR2 is SYGVQD in the germline V gene (reference sequence). Germline trimming cut 10 bases from V and 9 bases from J; bases unmatched to any gene: 10.